The clone carrying this T cell receptor beta chain came up a few times. What it binds is not known. The authors extracted at least 5.5 micrograms of total RNA per sample. The CDR3 loop spans 14 amino acids. Trimming took 5 bases from V and 3 from J; bases not matched to a gene: 2. Germline V CDR1 and CDR2: SGHTA, FQGNSA. These data originate in a study of blood T cells in healthy people across ages. The use of a sample-barcoded 5' primer and a J-beta primer mix characterized a second PCR of about 6 to 11 cycles. Via MiXCR, TCRdb re-called the 5' RACE reads, giving one row per CDR3 protein. The sample holds some 1,500,000 distinct CDR3 sequences, about 45% seen once. General study findings and limits: TCR beta diversity was tightly associated with the proportion of naive T cells. Expanded clonotype shifts may have been confounded, as the donors had an unknown CMV status.

The sequenced material came from blood. The genes are TRBV7-2 and TRBJ2-4, with 9 nucleotides matching TRBD1. The sequence was obtained from a young woman in good health. CDR3 sequence: CASSGQGLKNIQYF. The CDR3 nucleotides read TGTGCCAGCAGCGGACAGGGGCTCAAAAACATTCAGTACTTC.